Listed here are 16 T cell receptor beta chains from one sample, sequenced in a study of shared clonotypes between healthy human individuals. Data came from immunoSEQ multiplex PCR; TCRdb stores just in-frame clones and leaves some out. The data show 650,000 to 800,000 clones, with approximately 90% seen just once and about 24% held by the top ten. Naive CD8 cells were CD45RO-negative, positively selected for CCR7, excluding terminally differentiated effector memory CD45RA+ cells. Sequencing input: naive CD8+ T cells sorted from blood. These receptors were taken from a man aged 25 to 40 in good health.

V and J are TRBV21-1 and TRBJ2-7; the table gives TRBD2 as D, unverified against the DNA. TRBV21-1 is a documented pseudogene. The CDR3 runs 18 residues. CDR3 protein: CASLTGCKIAGVSHEQYF. The CDR3 DNA reads TGTGCCAGCCTGACCGGGTGTAAGATAGCGGGAGTTTCCCACGAGCAGTACTTC.

The chain links TRBV5-6 to TRBJ1-5, with TRBD1 matching over 7 bases. This CDR3 spans 17 amino acids. V shed 1 base and J 1 base; nucleotides not matched to a gene: 8. Germline values: CDR1 SGHDT, CDR2 YYEEEE. The chain's CDR3 is CASSLSRGKGSNQPQHF. The CDR3 region has the DNA TGTGCCAGCAGCTTGTCCAGGGGGAAGGGAAGCAATCAGCCCCAGCATTTT.

This clone was detected only once. The rearrangement uses TRBV29-1 and TRBJ2-1; 11 nucleotides line up with TRBD1. The CDR3 has 15 residues. Per the germline V gene, CDR1 is SQVTM and CDR2 is ANQGSEA. With V trimmed by 7 bases and J by 5 bases, 10 bases remained unmatched. CDR3 in amino acids: CSACYRDRGNNEQFF. Here the CDR3 DNA reads TGCAGCGCCTGTTATAGGGACAGGGGGAACAATGAGCAGTTCTTC.

The chain recombines TRBV7-2 with TRBJ2-1; TRBD1 agrees at 7 bases. The ends lost 4 bases at V and 5 bases at J; junction bases unmatched: 5. This CDR3 contains 14 residues. Germline V gene data show CDR1 as SGHTA and CDR2 as FQGNSA. The CDR3 DNA sequence: TGTGCCAGCAGCTCGGGACAGTATAACAATGAGCAGTTCTTC. Translation gives CASSSGQYNNEQFF.

V is TRBV29-1 and J is TRBJ2-3, with D possibly TRBD1 on 5 matching bases. CDR3 length: 13 amino acids. Trimming removed 7 bases at V and 1 base at J, with 12 bases between. The germline V gene has CDR1 SQVTM and CDR2 ANQGSEA. This CDR3 reads CSATPGRTDTQYF. As DNA, the CDR3 is TGCAGCGCCACGCCAGGGCGCACAGATACGCAGTATTTT.

This clone was detected only once. CDR3 bases: TGTGCCAGCAGTCAAAGCTGGCCCACCGGGGAGCTGTTTTTT. Translated, it gives CASSQSWPTGELFF. The chain is built from TRBV6-5 and TRBJ2-2; D gene uncertain. The length of the CDR3 is 14 residues. V lost 5 bases to trimming and J lost 4 bases, with 11 bases between them. The germline CDR1 and CDR2 sequences are MNHEY and SVGAGI.

In regard to this clone: A read error may produce the germline difference seen at one junction end. The chain combines TRBV13 with TRBJ2-1; TRBD1 matches at 8 bases. The CDR3 extends over 14 amino acids. CDR1 PRHDT and CDR2 FYEKMQ come from the germline V gene (reference sequence). The CDR3 DNA is TGTGCCAGCAGCTCTTATGGGGGACAGGCGGAGAGGATCTTC. Translated, it gives CASSSYGGQAERIF. Full variable domain (rest looked up from reference TRBV13 and TRBJ2-1): AAGVIQSPRHLIKEKRETATLKCYPIPRHDTVYWYQQGPGQDPQFLISFYEKMQSDKGSIPDRFSAQQFSDYHSELNMSSLELGDSALYFCASSSYGGQAERIFGPGTRLTVL.

V and J are TRBV28 and TRBJ1-1, with a tentative D call TRBD1 (6 bases). V was shortened by 5 bases and J by 1 base, with 11 bases between the two germline ends. The CDR3 covers 14 residues. From germline, CDR1 is MDHEN and CDR2 SYDVKM. The chain's CDR3 is CASSRTEGNTEAFF. The DNA of the CDR3 is TGTGCCAGCAGTCGGACAGAAGGGAACACTGAAGCTTTCTTT.

The rearrangement uses TRBV2 and TRBJ1-5; 9 bases line up with TRBD1. The germline gives CDR1 SNHLY, CDR2 FYNNEI. Germline trimming cut 4 bases from V and 6 bases from J; bases unmatched to any gene: 4. The CDR3 consists of 14 residues. The CDR3: CASSVGTGSQPQHF. The CDR3 nucleotides are TGTGCCAGCAGTGTAGGGACAGGGAGTCAGCCCCAGCATTTT.

The CDR3 protein is CASTVGERDTQYF. Here the CDR3 DNA reads TGTGCCAGCACGGTAGGGGAGAGAGATACGCAGTATTTT. The genes are TRBV25-1 and TRBJ2-3, with D perhaps assigned TRBD1 or TRBD2 (5 bases each). Trimming removed 7 bases from V and 5 bases from J, with 13 bases in between. The CDR3 has 13 residues. Germline loops: CDR1 MGHDK, CDR2 SYGVNS.

The chain joins TRBV7-9 to TRBJ2-7, with D maybe TRBD1 (5 bases). The germline V gene has CDR1 SEHNR and CDR2 FQNEAQ (reference sequence). With 5 bases removed from V and 6 bases from J, the gap between germline ends came to 8 bases. The CDR3 is made up of 11 amino acids. The CDR3 loop is CASSAGFEQYF. In DNA form, the CDR3 reads TGTGCCAGCAGCGCAGGGTTCGAGCAGTACTTC.

The table lists this clone with a count of one. Other DNA sequences in this sample translate to the same CDR3. V usage is TRBV7-9 and J usage is TRBJ2-1; 10 bases fit TRBD2. Germline V CDR1 and CDR2: SEHNR, FQNEAQ (reference sequence). After removal of 3 bases from V and 2 bases from J, the junction contained 1 base not matched to a gene. This CDR3 comprises 15 residues. This chain's CDR3 is CASSFLAGAYNEQFF. As DNA, the CDR3 is TGTGCCAGCAGCTTTCTAGCGGGGGCCTACAATGAGCAGTTCTTC.

Note on this clone: In the same sample, other DNA sequences code for this CDR3. This chain uses TRBV4-1 with TRBJ1-1, with 8 bases that match TRBD1. Germline CDR1 MGHRA, CDR2 YSYEKL. CDR3 length: 15 amino acids. V lost 4 bases and J lost 0; bases outside the gene matches: 4. CDR3 in DNA: TGCGCCAGCAGCCCTAGGACAGGGATGAACACTGAAGCTTTCTTT. Residues: CASSPRTGMNTEAFF.

This rearrangement joins TRBV7-9 to TRBJ2-3; 7 positions match TRBD2. Germline CDR1 is SEHNR and CDR2 is FQNEAQ (reference sequence). Germline trimming cut 0 bases from V and 2 bases from J; bases unmatched to any gene: 2. The length of the CDR3 is 15 residues. CDR3 in DNA: TGTGCCAGCAGCTTAGCTAGCGGGCCCACAGATACGCAGTATTTT. Translating it yields CASSLASGPTDTQYF.

As concerns this clone: Other DNA sequences in the sample encode the same CDR3. This rearrangement joins TRBV30 to TRBJ2-1, with 7 bases identical to TRBD2. CDR1 and CDR2 (germline): GTSNPN, SVGIG (reference sequence). This CDR3 comprises 14 residues. Germline trimming cut 1 base from V and 3 bases from J; bases unmatched to any gene: 3. The CDR3 region has the DNA TGTGCCTGGAGTGAGGCTAGCGGCTACAATGAGCAGTTCTTC. Translated: CAWSEASGYNEQFF. Supplemented by reference TRBV30 and TRBJ2-1, the full variable domain reads SQTIHQWPATLVQPVGSPLSLECTVEGTSNPNLYWYRQAAGRGLQLLFYSVGIGQISSEVPQNLSASRPQDRQFILSSKKLLLSDSGFYLCAWSEASGYNEQFFGPGTRLTVL.

CDR3 amino acids: CSGGRLNTEAFF. CDR3 in DNA: TGCAGCGGGGGACGGTTGAACACTGAAGCTTTCTTT. V and J are TRBV29-1 and TRBJ1-1; maybe TRBD1 (5 bases). The V gene's germline CDR1 is SQVTM and CDR2 ANQGSEA. There are 12 residues in the CDR3. V was pared by 7 bases and J by 0 bases, with 9 bases between. The full variable domain, completed using reference TRBV29-1 and TRBJ1-1, is SAVISQKPSRDICQRGTSLTIQCQVDSQVTMMFWYRQQPGQSLTLIATANQGSEATYESGFVIDKFPISRPNLTFSTLTVSNMSPEDSSIYLCSGGRLNTEAFFGQGTRLTVV.